This T cell receptor (beta chain) was profiled in a study of blood T cell repertoires in COVID-19. Turning to the study itself: Researchers got acute and convalescent COVID-19 samples from the United States, Italy and Spain. Sources were T cells, B-cell-depleted T cells, or PBMCs; the material itself was cDNA or gDNA.

Germline V gene lookup returns CDR1 SGDLS and CDR2 YYNGEE. The CDR3 covers 16 residues. Trimming left V 4 bases short and J 1 base short, with 17 bases between. Source study methods: Amplification from reference gene primers served as the basis for estimated nucleated cell counts. Profiling relied on immunoSEQ multiplex PCR, and the TCRdb table lists in-frame clones only, not all of them. The V and J calls and clone size come from that table; D and trimming were worked out from the DNA. The sample records a few hundred thousand clones, around 90% being singletons. The sample consisted of peripheral blood. The receptor's source is a human donor in a cohort sampled during active COVID-19. The chain uses TRBV9 and TRBJ2-5, with D perhaps TRBD1 (6 bases). The CDR3 sequence is CASSNRQEGAQETQYF. CDR3 DNA: TGTGCCAGCAGCAACAGACAGGAAGGGGCCCAAGAGACCCAGTACTTC.